The 29 T cell receptor beta chains presented below share a single source sample, sequenced in a study of Tregs in tolerant kidney transplant recipients. TCRdb's table, derived via immunoSEQ multiplex PCR, lists solely in-frame clones and lacks some. This table holds about 78,000 clones, approximately 90% found once. This specimen was Tregs from blood, taken before the transplant. The receptors originated from a human donor who received a combined kidney and bone marrow transplant.

This chain connects TRBV4-1 to TRBJ2-1; D might be TRBD1 (6 bases). Germline loops: CDR1 MGHRA, CDR2 YSYEKL. The CDR3 totals 15 residues. The germline V and J ends were trimmed by 1 base and 2 bases, with 9 bases remaining between them. The CDR3 spells CASSQGQATYNEQFF. In DNA form, the CDR3 reads TGCGCCAGCAGCCAAGGACAGGCAACCTACAATGAGCAGTTCTTC.

The chain employs TRBV5-6 and TRBJ2-7; D tentatively reads TRBD1 or TRBD2 (5 bases each). This CDR3 is built from 15 residues. Germline CDR1 reads SGHDT; CDR2 reads YYEEEE. Trimming cost V 1 base and J 0 bases, with 11 bases left between them. The CDR3 DNA follows: TGTGCCAGCAGCTTGTATGGGGACCTCTCCTACGAGCAGTACTTC. This codes for CASSLYGDLSYEQYF.

This chain connects TRBV5-4 to TRBJ2-6; D perhaps matches TRBD1 (6 bases). This CDR3 comprises 14 residues. Trimming pared 5 bases from V and 7 bases from J, leaving 13 bases between. Germline V gene sequence: CDR1 SGHNT, CDR2 YYREEE (reference sequence). CDR3 residues: CASSLQGGANVLTF. CDR3 bases: TGTGCCAGCAGTCTACAGGGTGGCGCCAACGTCCTGACTTTC.

The V call is TRBV7-3, the J call TRBJ1-5, with D hard to call. The CDR3 covers 13 residues. V was clipped by 1 base and J by 3 bases, with 4 bases between them. CDR1 and CDR2 (germline): SGHTA, FQGTGA. The CDR3 region is CASSLMANQPQHF. The CDR3 DNA follows: TGTGCCAGCAGCTTAATGGCCAATCAGCCCCAGCATTTT.

This clone was seen a handful of times. V gene TRBV5-1 combines with J gene TRBJ2-7, with D tentatively TRBD2 (6 bases). The CDR3 covers 14 residues. Trimming pared 4 bases from V and 1 base from J, leaving 12 bases between. CDR1 is SGHRS and CDR2 is YFSETQ in the germline V gene. This CDR3 reads CASSPGDSSYEQYF. The CDR3 DNA reads as TGCGCCAGCAGCCCGGGGGATTCATCCTACGAGCAGTACTTC.

V usage is TRBV19 and J usage is TRBJ1-5, with 8 bases that match TRBD1. The ends lost 8 bases at V and 0 bases at J; junction bases unmatched: 3. The CDR3 consists of 14 residues. Per the germline V gene, CDR1 is LNHDA and CDR2 is SQIVND (reference sequence). DNA of the CDR3: TGTGCCAGTGGGACAGGAGTTAGCAATCAGCCCCAGCATTTT. This translates into CASGTGVSNQPQHF.

The chain links TRBV6-1 to TRBJ2-1, with D perhaps TRBD2 (6 bases). The germline CDR1 and CDR2 sequences are MNHNS and SASEGT. Trimming pared 2 bases from V and 5 bases from J, leaving 7 bases between. The length of the CDR3 is 13 residues. CDR3 loop: CASSELAHNEQFF. The DNA for the CDR3 is TGTGCCAGCAGTGAACTAGCGCACAATGAGCAGTTCTTC.

The chain has TRBV7-3 and TRBJ2-4, with 7 bases matching TRBD2. V was pared by 1 base and J by 2 bases, with 2 bases of the junction left unmatched. Germline-derived CDR1 and CDR2 are SGHTA and FQGTGA. CDR3 size: 15 residues. CDR3 DNA: TGTGCCAGCAGCTTAAGGGAGGGACCCAAAAACATTCAGTACTTC. This sequence encodes CASSLREGPKNIQYF.

The chain joins TRBV5-1 to TRBJ2-7; D is uncertain. V lost 5 bases and J lost 12, with 21 bases in between. The CDR3 has 13 amino acids. In germline, CDR1 is SGHRS, CDR2 YFSETQ. DNA for the CDR3: TGCGCCAGCAGTAGGGATTTAATGAGGAGCATGTACTTC. It yields the protein CASSRDLMRSMYF.

The gene calls are TRBV9 and TRBJ1-5, with D possibly TRBD1 on 5 matching bases. The V gene lost 3 bases and the J gene lost 4 bases, with 14 bases spanning the gap. Germline V gene lookup returns CDR1 SGDLS and CDR2 YYNGEE. The CDR3 consists of 15 residues. DNA of the CDR3: TGTGCCAGCAGCGCCGGGGGGATTGGAAATCAGCCCCAGCATTTT. It is translated as CASSAGGIGNQPQHF.

This rearrangement joins TRBV7-2 to TRBJ2-1; TRBD1 or TRBD2 may be the D gene (5 bases each). Trimming left V 5 bases short and J 6 bases short, with 17 bases between. Germline values: CDR1 SGHTA, CDR2 FQGNSA. This CDR3 has 15 residues. In DNA, the CDR3 is TGTGCCAGCAGCCCGCCGGGGCAGCGGTTCAATGAGCAGTTCTTC. Translating gives CASSPPGQRFNEQFF.

This sequence joins TRBV7-9 and TRBJ1-5; D is possibly TRBD1 (5 bases). CDR3 length equals 15 residues. Deletions cut 1 base from V and 1 base from J, with 8 bases between. Germline V gene lookup returns CDR1 SEHNR and CDR2 FQNEAQ (reference sequence). The chain's CDR3 is CASSLDRGSNQPQHF. CDR3 nucleotide sequence: TGTGCCAGCAGCTTAGATCGGGGGAGCAATCAGCCCCAGCATTTT.

This chain joins TRBV4-2 and TRBJ2-1; D is perhaps TRBD2 (5 bases). Germline V lookup: CDR1 LGHNA, CDR2 YNFKEQ. With 2 bases removed from V and 7 bases from J, the gap between germline ends came to 24 bases. The CDR3 contains 18 residues. The DNA of the CDR3 is TGTGCCAGCAGCCAACCCCTGACGGGCTCACGGAGGCTTAATGAGCAGTTCTTC. Translating gives CASSQPLTGSRRLNEQFF.

The chain couples TRBV6-5 to TRBJ2-2, with D unclear. Germline CDR1 reads MNHEY; CDR2 reads SVGAGI. Trimming removed 3 bases at V and 2 bases at J, with 7 bases between. The CDR3 spans 14 residues. In DNA form, the CDR3 reads TGTGCCAGCAGTTATCCCAGAAACACCGGGGAGCTGTTTTTT. It is translated as CASSYPRNTGELFF.

The table lists this clone with a count of one. This sequence joins TRBV6-1 and TRBJ1-2, with TRBD1 matching 8 bases. The trim removed 3 bases at V and 3 bases at J, leaving 3 bases unmatched. The germline gives CDR1 MNHNS, CDR2 SASEGT. This CDR3 spans 14 amino acids. The CDR3 sequence is CASSDRQGYYGYTF. CDR3 coding DNA: TGTGCCAGCAGTGACCGACAGGGGTACTATGGCTACACCTTC.

This clone showed up just a few times. This chain uses TRBV28 with TRBJ2-7; TRBD1 matches 9 bases. CDR3 length: 13 amino acids. The ends lost 8 bases at V and 0 bases at J; junction bases unmatched: 2. Germline V gives CDR1 MDHEN, CDR2 SYDVKM. The CDR3 sequence is CASGQGSSYEQYF. In DNA, the CDR3 is TGTGCCAGCGGACAGGGGAGCTCCTACGAGCAGTACTTC.

The chain employs TRBV2 and TRBJ1-6, with D perhaps matching TRBD1 (5 bases). The germline V gene encodes CDR1 SNHLY and CDR2 FYNNEI. Trimming pared 5 bases from V and 7 bases from J, leaving 18 bases between. This CDR3 is 16 amino acids long. CDR3 residues: CASSLRGGRDNSPLHF. CDR3 bases: TGTGCCAGCAGTTTAAGAGGTGGCAGGGACAATTCACCCCTCCACTTT. Based on the CDR3 plus reference TRBV2 and TRBJ1-6, the full variable domain is EPEVTQTPSHQVTQMGQEVILRCVPISNHLYFYWYRQILGQKVEFLVSFYNNEISEKSEIFDDQFSVERPDGSNFTLKIRSTKLEDSAMYFCASSLRGGRDNSPLHFGNGTRLTVT.

V gene TRBV28 combines with J gene TRBJ2-5, with TRBD1 matching over 10 bases. This CDR3 region has 15 residues. Looked up from germline, CDR1 is MDHEN and CDR2 is SYDVKM. The ends lost 5 bases at V and 1 base at J; junction bases unmatched: 4. The CDR3 DNA reads TGTGCCAGCAGTGGGGGACAGGGGAGCCAAGAGACCCAGTACTTC. It specifies CASSGGQGSQETQYF.

The chain joins TRBV5-1 to TRBJ1-6, with 8 bases lining up with TRBD1. The V and J ends lost 2 bases and 6 bases, in that order; junction bases with no gene match: 1. The CDR3 is 14 amino acids. Germline V lookup: CDR1 SGHRS, CDR2 YFSETQ. In DNA, the CDR3 is TGCGCCAGCAGCTTCGGACAGGGTAATTCACCCCTCCACTTT. Its translation is CASSFGQGNSPLHF.

The chain is built from TRBV9 and TRBJ2-7, with D maybe TRBD2 (6 bases). V dropped 4 bases and J dropped 2 bases, with 16 bases sitting between them. In germline, CDR1 is SGDLS, CDR2 YYNGEE. This CDR3 is 15 amino acids long. CDR3 DNA sequence: TGTGCCAGCAGCATATCCGGGGGAGGCCCCTACGAGCAGTACTTC. It specifies CASSISGGGPYEQYF.

The chain's CDR3 is CASSNPSAFF. CDR3 DNA sequence: TGTGCCAGCAGTAACCCCAGCGCGTTCTTC. V usage is TRBV12-1 and J usage is TRBJ2-1; the DNA was not used to check the table's D call, TRBD2. TRBV12-1 is marked as a pseudogene. This CDR3 spans 10 amino acids.

The V and J genes are TRBV7-2 and TRBJ2-1; D is ambiguous. Germline CDR1 reads SGHTA; CDR2 reads FQGNSA. The CDR3 has 18 residues. The ends were cut back, 2 bases at V and 4 bases at J, with 21 bases in the middle. DNA of the CDR3: TGTGCCAGCAGCTTATTCCCGCCTAGGGCATTAGTATACAATGAGCAGTTCTTC. Its translation: CASSLFPPRALVYNEQFF.

The J gene is TRBJ1-1, the V gene TRBV11-2, with TRBD1 identical over 7 bases. This CDR3 is 14 amino acids long. J lost 11 bases, V lost 1 base, and 10 bases had no gene match. Germline-derived CDR1 and CDR2 are SGHAT and FQNNGV. The CDR3 DNA reads as TGTGCCAGCAGCTTAGTAAGGGGAGACAGGGCGGCTTTCTTT. Translating gives CASSLVRGDRAAFF.

This chain connects TRBV29-1 to TRBJ1-1, with D hard to call. V was shortened by 5 bases and J by 0 bases, with 13 bases between the two germline ends. CDR3 size: 14 residues. CDR1 SQVTM and CDR2 ANQGSEA come from the germline V gene. CDR3 amino acids: CSVRSKHMNTEAFF. The CDR3 DNA is TGCAGCGTTCGTTCAAAACATATGAACACTGAAGCTTTCTTT.

V is TRBV11-1 and J is TRBJ2-7; TRBD2 matches 9 bases. CDR3 size: 16 residues. Per germline, CDR1 SGHAT and CDR2 FQDESV (reference sequence). J was trimmed by 3 bases and V by 4 bases; bases with no gene match: 10. CDR3 loop: CASSSQGSGRLYEQYF. CDR3 nucleotide sequence: TGTGCCAGCAGCTCTCAGGGGAGCGGGAGGCTCTACGAGCAGTACTTC.

The chain recombines TRBV28 with TRBJ1-4, with a tentative D call TRBD1 (5 bases). The V gene lost 6 bases and the J gene lost 0 bases, with 11 bases spanning the gap. This CDR3 spans 15 amino acids. Germline V gene sequence: CDR1 MDHEN, CDR2 SYDVKM. The CDR3 nucleotides read TGTGCCAGCAGCGACATGGGGGCAACTAATGAAAAACTGTTTTTT. It encodes CASSDMGATNEKLFF.

This chain joins TRBV19 and TRBJ1-5, with D hard to call. Germline loops: CDR1 LNHDA, CDR2 SQIVND (reference sequence). This CDR3 comprises 13 residues. The V end lost 0 bases, the J end lost 5 bases, and 5 bases lay between the germline ends. This CDR3 reads CASSIDRDQPQHF. The DNA for the CDR3 is TGTGCCAGTAGTATAGACCGCGATCAGCCCCAGCATTTT.

This sequence joins TRBV5-4 and TRBJ2-1, with D possibly TRBD2 on 6 matching bases. Trimming left V 2 bases short and J 7 bases short, with 16 bases between. Per the germline V gene, CDR1 is SGHNT and CDR2 is YYREEE (reference sequence). The CDR3 contains 15 residues. In DNA form, the CDR3 reads TGTGCCAGCAGCTTCCCTCGTGCGGGACGAAATGAGCAGTTCTTC. Translating gives CASSFPRAGRNEQFF.

The J gene is TRBJ2-1, the V gene TRBV5-4, with 11 bases matching TRBD2. CDR1 and CDR2 from the germline V gene are SGHNT and YYREEE (reference sequence). The CDR3 is made up of 16 amino acids. Unmatched junction bases numbered 8, after V lost 4 bases and J lost 5 bases. The CDR3 protein is CASSPTSLAGDNEQFF. DNA for the CDR3: TGTGCCAGCAGCCCGACGTCACTAGCGGGAGACAATGAGCAGTTCTTC.